The 4 T cell receptor beta chains below were found in one sample sequenced in a study of CD8 T cells in ankylosing spondylitis. Overall study results and limits: What seemed typical of ankylosing spondylitis blood was a TCR beta motif built from 8 or 9 highly homologous variants.

No antigens are known for them. TCRdb re-called the 5' RACE reads through MiXCR, storing one row per CDR3 protein. Of about 340,000 distinct CDR3 sequences listed, 6.5% to 10% were seen once; the top ten hold approximately 14%. Material for sequencing was blood, either unsorted or a sorted T cell fraction (not recorded which). The receptors stem from a male donor with ankylosing spondylitis.

This clonotype has at least ten counts. The chain uses TRBV21-1 and TRBJ1-5. TRBV21-1 is classified as a pseudogene. The CDR3 consists of 14 residues. The CDR3 loop is CASSKVVALEPQHF. DNA for the CDR3: TGTGCCAGCAGCAAAGTAGTGGCATTAGAGCCCCAGCATTTT.

This clonotype was seen a handful of times. This chain connects TRBV20-1 to TRBJ2-1, with D possibly being TRBD2 (6 bases). The germline CDR1 and CDR2 sequences are DFQATT and SNEGSKA (reference sequence). Trimming removed 5 bases from V and 3 bases from J, with 23 bases in between. The CDR3 loop spans 17 amino acids. In DNA, the CDR3 is TGCAGTGCTCGGCCCCGACGGGGAGGATTCGACTACAATGAGCAGTTCTTC. Its translation is CSARPRRGGFDYNEQFF.

CDR3 region: CASSLGTSGRLNEQFF. The CDR3 nucleotides are TGCGCCAGCAGCTTGGGCACTAGCGGGAGACTGAATGAGCAGTTCTTC. The chain couples TRBV5-1 to TRBJ2-1, with 11 bases fitting TRBD2. This CDR3 has 16 residues. Trimming cost V 0 bases and J 7 bases; bases outside gene matches: 6. The germline gives CDR1 SGHRS, CDR2 YFSETQ.

The V and J genes are TRBV27 and TRBJ2-5, with TRBD1 matching 10 bases. J lost 4 bases, V lost 6 bases, and 5 bases had no gene match. The CDR3 consists of 14 residues. CDR1 is MNHEY, CDR2 SMNVEV, per germline (reference sequence). CDR3 DNA sequence: TGTGCCAGCAGGGGACAGGGGCGGGGAGAGACCCAGTACTTC. The encoded protein is CASRGQGRGETQYF.